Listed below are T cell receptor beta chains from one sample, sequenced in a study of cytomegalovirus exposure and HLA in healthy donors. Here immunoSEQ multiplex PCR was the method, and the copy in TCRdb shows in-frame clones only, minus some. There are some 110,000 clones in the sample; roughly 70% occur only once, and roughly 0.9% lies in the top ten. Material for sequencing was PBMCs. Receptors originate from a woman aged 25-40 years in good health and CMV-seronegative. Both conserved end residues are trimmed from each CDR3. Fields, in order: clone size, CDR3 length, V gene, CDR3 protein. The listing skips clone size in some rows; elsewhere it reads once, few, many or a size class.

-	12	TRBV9	ASSVTDRVGEAF
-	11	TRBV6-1	ASSRGMNTEAF
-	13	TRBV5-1	ASKIDGEWGNTIY
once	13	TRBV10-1	ASSERDRDVRGYT
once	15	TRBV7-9	ASSSPLQEVLNTEAF
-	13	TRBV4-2	ASSQIAGISYEQY
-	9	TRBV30	AWSWTAEAF
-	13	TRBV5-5	ASSPMTGSGTEAF
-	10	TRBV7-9	ASSPGGYEQY
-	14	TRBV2	ASSPLTSGNTNIQY
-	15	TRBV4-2	ASSIQNRGRRTTEAF
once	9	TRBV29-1	SVEERDTIY
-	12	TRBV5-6	ASNLQGSTDTQY
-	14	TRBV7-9	ASSFLAATYTDTQY
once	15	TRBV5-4	ASSLELGGSGANVLT
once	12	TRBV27	ASSLGQRSEKLF
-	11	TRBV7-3	ASSLTSYTEAF
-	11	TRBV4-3	ASSQDLDGDYT
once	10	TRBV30	AWRTGDQPQH
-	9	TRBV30	ASQGQVKAF
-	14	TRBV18	ASSPGTGGNTGELF
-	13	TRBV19	ASSMGRDRRSEAF
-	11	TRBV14	ASRETGVTEAF
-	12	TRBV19	ASNRGGETYGYT
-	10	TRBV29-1	SVNTEFYGYT
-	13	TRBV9	ASSVAPGGSYEQY
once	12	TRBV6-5	ASSRDLRTYEQY
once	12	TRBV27	ASSSWGAYNEQF
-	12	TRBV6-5	ASSPSGRGKTQY
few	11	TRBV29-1	SVEWGQNYGYT
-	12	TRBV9	ASSVQGAPYEQY
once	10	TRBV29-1	SVDVPSRTAF
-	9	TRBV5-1	ASSLGQGTF
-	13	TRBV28	ASGTKQGPYSPLH
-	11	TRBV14	ASSERRGSPLH
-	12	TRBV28	ASSFTAGGEKLF
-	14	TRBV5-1	ASSLGSRDSYNEQF
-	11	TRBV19	ASKGTTNEKLF
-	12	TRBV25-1	ASSGSRDSDEAF
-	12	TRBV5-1	ASSREEGNTEAF
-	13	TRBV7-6	ASSPTGMDTGELF
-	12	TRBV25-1	ASSDPGTNEKLF
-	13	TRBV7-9	ASSRQVTANEKLF
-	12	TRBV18	ASSLDRSNYGYT
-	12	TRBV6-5	ASSNTVAYNEQF
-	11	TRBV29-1	SVGRVRGGEQY
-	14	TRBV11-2	ASSFGGTQSTDTQY
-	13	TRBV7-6	ASSLGVGGGLGAF
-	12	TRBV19	AIYHFTDNYEQY